This TCR beta chain was documented in a study of response to subunit inactivated influenza vaccine. About this clonotype: The target antigen is unknown.

Study-wide points: Authors proposed each seasonal influenza vaccination draws in few new T cells.

V lost 0 bases and J lost 8, with 20 bases in between. This CDR3 comprises 17 residues. Germline loops: CDR1 MNHEY, CDR2 SVGEGT. TCRdb re-analysed the RT-PCR reads in MiXCR, keeping a single row per CDR3 protein. This table holds more than 700,000 distinct CDR3 sequences, 21% found once. Sequencing was performed on PBMCs from blood, taken more than 4 days after vaccination. The TCR originated in a man over 45 who received an inactivated influenza vaccine. The V gene is TRBV6-2 or TRBV6-3, the J gene TRBJ2-1, with D hard to call. The CDR3, as DNA: TGTGCCAGCAGTTACTCGATTTTCCTTCCTAGTCGGCATGAGCAGTTCTTC. This sequence encodes CASSYSIFLPSRHEQFF.